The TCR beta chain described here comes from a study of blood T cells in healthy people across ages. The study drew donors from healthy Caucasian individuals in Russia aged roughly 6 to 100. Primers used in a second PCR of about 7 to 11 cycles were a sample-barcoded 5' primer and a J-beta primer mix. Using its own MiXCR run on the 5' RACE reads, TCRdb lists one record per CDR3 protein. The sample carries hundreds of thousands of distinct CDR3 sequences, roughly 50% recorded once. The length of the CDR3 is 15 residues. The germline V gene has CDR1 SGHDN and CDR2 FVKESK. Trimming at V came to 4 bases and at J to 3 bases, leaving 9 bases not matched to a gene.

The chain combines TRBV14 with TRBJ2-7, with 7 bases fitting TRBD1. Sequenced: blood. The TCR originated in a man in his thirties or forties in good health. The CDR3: CASSLPGQRIYEQYF. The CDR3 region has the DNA TGTGCCAGCAGCCTCCCGGGACAGAGAATCTACGAGCAGTACTTC. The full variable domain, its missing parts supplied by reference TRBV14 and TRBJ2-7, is EAGVTQFPSHSVIEKGQTVTLRCDPISGHDNLYWYRRVMGKEIKFLLHFVKESKQDESGMPNNRFLAERTGGTYSTLKVQPAELEDSGVYFCASSLPGQRIYEQYFGPGTRLTVT.